One and the same sample provided the 10 T cell receptor beta chains below, sequenced in a study of cytomegalovirus exposure and HLA in healthy donors (TCRdb year 2017). Receptors were amplified or captured by the immunoSEQ multiplex PCR assay. Drawn from immuneACCESS, this table holds only the in-frame rearrangements with V and J called that TCRdb kept. Clones are partly lost; checked studies trace under half to an unresolved V gene and leave the rest unexplained. This sample comprises about 73,000 clones, around 96% of them detected only once. Of the sample, roughly 3.3% is held by the ten largest clones. Sequencing was done on a sample of PBMCs. All receptors come from a man younger than 35 in good health and CMV-seronegative.

The chain carries TRBV19 and TRBJ2-1, with TRBD1 identical over 7 bases. Germline CDR1 LNHDA, CDR2 SQIVND (reference sequence). The CDR3 has 15 residues. The V and J ends lost 3 bases and 0 bases, in that order; junction bases with no gene match: 2. The CDR3 loop reads CASSMGQSSYNEQFF. In DNA form, the CDR3 reads TGTGCCAGTAGTATGGGACAGAGCTCCTACAATGAGCAGTTCTTC. The whole variable domain, remainder taken from reference TRBV19 and TRBJ2-1, is DGGITQSPKYLFRKEGQNVTLSCEQNLNHDAMYWYRQDPGQGLRLIYYSQIVNDFQKGDIAEGYSVSREKKESFPLTVTSAQKNPTAFYLCASSMGQSSYNEQFFGPGTRLTVL.

The rearrangement uses TRBV6-5 and TRBJ1-1; the D is unclear. V was clipped by 2 bases and J by 3 bases, with 7 bases between them. This CDR3 contains 13 residues. Per the germline V gene, CDR1 is MNHEY and CDR2 is SVGAGI. Here the CDR3 reads CASSYEADTEAFF. CDR3 bases: TGTGCCAGCAGTTACGAGGCTGACACTGAAGCTTTCTTT.

The V and J genes are TRBV18 and TRBJ2-7; TRBD1 is a possible D gene (6 bases). There are 15 residues in the CDR3. V gave up 1 base and J gave up 4 bases, with 14 bases separating them. Looked up from germline, CDR1 is KGHSH and CDR2 is LQKENI. In nucleotides, the CDR3 is TGTGCCAGCTCACCACGGGACACTGGTAGGTACGAGCAGTACTTC. It is translated as CASSPRDTGRYEQYF.

This chain links TRBV28 with TRBJ1-4, with D perhaps TRBD1 (6 bases). Trimming took 5 bases from V and 7 from J, leaving 11 bases between them. In germline, CDR1 is MDHEN, CDR2 SYDVKM. The length of the CDR3 is 13 residues. The CDR3, as DNA: TGTGCCAGCAGTACAGGGTGGAGTGAAAAACTGTTTTTT. Translated: CASSTGWSEKLFF.

The chain links TRBV10-3 to TRBJ2-3, with 8 bases identical to TRBD2. J was trimmed by 6 bases and V by 0 bases; bases with no gene match: 11. The V gene's germline CDR1 is ENHRY and CDR2 SYGVKD. The CDR3 is 17 residues long. DNA for the CDR3: TGTGCCATCAGTGAGTCTGAGCGGGGGCTGACGGGTGATACGCAGTATTTT. This encodes CAISESERGLTGDTQYF.

The gene calls are TRBV18 and TRBJ2-7, with D hard to call. This CDR3 comprises 14 residues. Looked up from germline, CDR1 is KGHSH and CDR2 is LQKENI. Between the trimmed V and J ends, which lost 0 bases and 0 bases, there was a span of 6 bases. CDR3 sequence reads: CASSPPYLSYEQYF. Written as DNA, the CDR3 is TGTGCCAGCTCACCACCGTATCTCTCCTACGAGCAGTACTTC.

The chain couples TRBV7-9 to TRBJ1-1; D possibly corresponds to TRBD1 (5 bases). Germline values: CDR1 SEHNR, CDR2 FQNEAQ (reference sequence). Trimming removed 5 bases from V and 1 base from J, with 17 bases in between. The CDR3 length is 16 residues. The CDR3 is CASSPARGIGNTEAFF. In nucleotides, the CDR3 is TGTGCCAGCAGCCCTGCTAGGGGAATTGGGAACACTGAAGCTTTCTTT.

The chain recombines TRBV6-5 with TRBJ1-2, with D maybe TRBD1 (6 bases). V was pared by 6 bases and J by 7 bases, with 12 bases between. CDR1 and CDR2 from the germline V gene are MNHEY and SVGAGI. This CDR3 is 12 amino acids long. CDR3 loop: CASSHGQSGYTF. The CDR3 nucleotides read TGTGCCAGCAGCCACGGACAGAGTGGCTACACCTTC.

The V and J genes are TRBV27 and TRBJ1-1, with 8 bases that match TRBD1. The CDR3 consists of 20 residues. Germline CDR1 MNHEY, CDR2 SMNVEV (reference sequence). With 6 bases clipped from V and 3 bases from J, the junction kept 24 bases outside the gene matches. This CDR3 reads CASRLEQDRVFVRADTEAFF. CDR3 in DNA: TGTGCCAGCAGACTAGAACAGGACAGGGTGTTTGTACGGGCCGACACTGAAGCTTTCTTT.

The V gene is TRBV7-6, the J gene TRBJ1-6, with 9 nucleotides matching TRBD1. Germline V CDR1 and CDR2: SGHVS, FNYEAQ. CDR3 length: 17 amino acids. With V trimmed by 0 bases and J by 7 bases, 7 bases remained unmatched. This CDR3 is CASSLAPGGQGNSPLHF. CDR3 coding DNA: TGTGCCAGCAGCTTAGCTCCCGGAGGACAGGGGAATTCACCCCTCCACTTT.